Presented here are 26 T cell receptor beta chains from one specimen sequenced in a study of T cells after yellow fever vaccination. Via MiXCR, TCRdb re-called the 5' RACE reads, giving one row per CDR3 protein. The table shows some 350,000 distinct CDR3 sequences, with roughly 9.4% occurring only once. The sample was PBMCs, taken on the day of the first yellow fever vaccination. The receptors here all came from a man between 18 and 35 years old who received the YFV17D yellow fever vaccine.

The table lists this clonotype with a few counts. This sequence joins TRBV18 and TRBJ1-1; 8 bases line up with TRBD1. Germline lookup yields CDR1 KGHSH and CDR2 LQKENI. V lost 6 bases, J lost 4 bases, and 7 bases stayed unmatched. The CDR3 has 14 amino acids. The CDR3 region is CASSQGAESTEAFF. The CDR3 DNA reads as TGTGCCAGCTCCCAGGGGGCCGAGAGCACTGAAGCTTTCTTT.

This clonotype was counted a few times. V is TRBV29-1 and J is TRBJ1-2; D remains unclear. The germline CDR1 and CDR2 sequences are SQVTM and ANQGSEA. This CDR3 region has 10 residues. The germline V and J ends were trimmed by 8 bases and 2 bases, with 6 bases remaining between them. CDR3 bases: TGCAGCTATCAGAACTATGGCTACACCTTC. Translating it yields CSYQNYGYTF.

CDR3 in amino acids: CASSLVYSGSTEAFF. DNA for the CDR3: TGTGCCAGCAGCTTAGTTTATTCGGGGTCCACTGAAGCTTTCTTT. V gene TRBV7-2 combines with J gene TRBJ1-1, with D uncertain. The V end lost 1 base, the J end lost 4 bases, and 13 bases lay between the germline ends. CDR1 is SGHTA and CDR2 is FQGNSA in the germline V gene. The CDR3 is made up of 15 amino acids.

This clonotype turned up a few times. For the CDR3, the DNA is TGTGCCAGCAGTTTTGGGGCAGCGAACACCGGGGAGCTGTTTTTT. This codes for CASSFGAANTGELFF. This chain links TRBV12-3 or TRBV12-4 with TRBJ2-2; D is possibly TRBD1 (5 bases). The CDR3 is 15 amino acids. With 3 bases removed from V and 0 bases from J, the gap between germline ends came to 8 bases.

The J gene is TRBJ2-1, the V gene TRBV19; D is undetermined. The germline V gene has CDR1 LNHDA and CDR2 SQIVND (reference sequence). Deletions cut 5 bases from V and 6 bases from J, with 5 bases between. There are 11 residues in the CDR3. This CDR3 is CASSVTNEQFF. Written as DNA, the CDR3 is TGTGCCAGTAGTGTAACCAATGAGCAGTTCTTC.

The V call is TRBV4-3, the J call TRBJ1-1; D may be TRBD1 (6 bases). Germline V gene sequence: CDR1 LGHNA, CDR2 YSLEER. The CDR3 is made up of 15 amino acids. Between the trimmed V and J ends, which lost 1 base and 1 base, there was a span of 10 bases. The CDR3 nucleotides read TGCGCCAGCAGCCAAGTGCAGGGGACGAACACTGAAGCTTTCTTT. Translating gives CASSQVQGTNTEAFF.

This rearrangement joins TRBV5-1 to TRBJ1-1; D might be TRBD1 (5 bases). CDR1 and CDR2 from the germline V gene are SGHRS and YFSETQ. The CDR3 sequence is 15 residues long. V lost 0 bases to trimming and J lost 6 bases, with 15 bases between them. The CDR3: CASSLAGGGTAEAFF. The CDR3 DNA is TGCGCCAGCAGCTTGGCCGGGGGGGGAACAGCTGAAGCTTTCTTT.

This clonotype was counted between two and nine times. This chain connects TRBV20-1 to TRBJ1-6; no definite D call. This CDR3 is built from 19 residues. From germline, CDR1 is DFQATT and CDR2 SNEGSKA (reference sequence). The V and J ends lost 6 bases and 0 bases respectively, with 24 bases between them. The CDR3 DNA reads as TGCAGTGCCCGAACTAAAGACACGAAACAGAGCTCCTATAATTCACCCCTCCACTTT. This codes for CSARTKDTKQSSYNSPLHF.

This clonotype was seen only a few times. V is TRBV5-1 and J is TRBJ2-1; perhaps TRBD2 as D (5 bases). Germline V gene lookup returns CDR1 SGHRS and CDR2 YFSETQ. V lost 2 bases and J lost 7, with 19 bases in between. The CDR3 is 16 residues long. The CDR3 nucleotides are TGCGCCAGCAGCTTTGATGGGGTGGGGAGTATGAATGAGCAGTTCTTC. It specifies CASSFDGVGSMNEQFF.

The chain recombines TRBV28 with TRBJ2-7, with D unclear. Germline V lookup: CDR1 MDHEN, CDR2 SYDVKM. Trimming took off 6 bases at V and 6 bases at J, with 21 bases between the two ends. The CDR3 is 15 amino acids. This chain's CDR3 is CASSPRLGRLAEQYV. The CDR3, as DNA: TGTGCCAGCAGCCCCCGACTTGGCAGGCTGGCCGAGCAGTACGTC.

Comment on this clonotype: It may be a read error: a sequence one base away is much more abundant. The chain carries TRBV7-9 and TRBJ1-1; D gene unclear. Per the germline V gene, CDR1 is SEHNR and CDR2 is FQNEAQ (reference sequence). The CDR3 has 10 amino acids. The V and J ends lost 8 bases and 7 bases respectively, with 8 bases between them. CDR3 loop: CASAEFEAFF. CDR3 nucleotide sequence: TGTGCCAGCGCAGAGTTTGAAGCTTTCTTT.

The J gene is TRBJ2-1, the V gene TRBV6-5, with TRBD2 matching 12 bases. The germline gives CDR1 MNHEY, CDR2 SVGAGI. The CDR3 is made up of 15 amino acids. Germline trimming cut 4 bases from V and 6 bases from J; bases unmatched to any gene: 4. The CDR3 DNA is TGTGCCAGCAGTTCTCAGACTAGCGGGGGCAATGAGCAGTTCTTC. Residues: CASSSQTSGGNEQFF.

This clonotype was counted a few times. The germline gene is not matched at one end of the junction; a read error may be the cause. As DNA, the CDR3 is TGCAGTGCGAGAGGGACTAGCAGCTTCGCTAGCACAGATACGCAGTATTTT. Translated: CSARGTSSFASTDTQYF. The chain has TRBV20-1 and TRBJ2-3; 9 positions match TRBD2. Per the germline V gene, CDR1 is DFQATT and CDR2 is SNEGSKA (reference sequence). The CDR3 length is 17 residues.

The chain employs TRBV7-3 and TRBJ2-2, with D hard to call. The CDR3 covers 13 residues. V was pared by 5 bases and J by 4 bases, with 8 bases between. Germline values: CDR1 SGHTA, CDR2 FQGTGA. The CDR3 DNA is TGTGCCAGCAGCCCCCAGGTCACCGGGGAGCTGTTTTTT. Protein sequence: CASSPQVTGELFF.

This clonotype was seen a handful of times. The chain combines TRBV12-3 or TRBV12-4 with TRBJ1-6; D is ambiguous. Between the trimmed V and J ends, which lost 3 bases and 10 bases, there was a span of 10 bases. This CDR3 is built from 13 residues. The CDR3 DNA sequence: TGTGCCAGCAGTTTGGTCCGGAGCTCACCCCTCCACTTT. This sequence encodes CASSLVRSSPLHF.

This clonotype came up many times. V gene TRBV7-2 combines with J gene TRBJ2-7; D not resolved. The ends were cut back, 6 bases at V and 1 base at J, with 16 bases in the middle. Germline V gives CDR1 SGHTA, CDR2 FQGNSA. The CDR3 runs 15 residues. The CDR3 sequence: CASSNLPSSSYEQYF. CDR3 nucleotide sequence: TGTGCCAGCAGTAATTTGCCCTCGAGTTCCTACGAGCAGTACTTC.

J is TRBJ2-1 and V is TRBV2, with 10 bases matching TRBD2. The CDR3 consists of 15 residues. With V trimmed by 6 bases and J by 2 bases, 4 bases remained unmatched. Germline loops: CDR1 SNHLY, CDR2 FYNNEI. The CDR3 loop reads CASSQRGGAYNEQFF. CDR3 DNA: TGTGCCAGCAGCCAGCGGGGGGGAGCCTACAATGAGCAGTTCTTC.

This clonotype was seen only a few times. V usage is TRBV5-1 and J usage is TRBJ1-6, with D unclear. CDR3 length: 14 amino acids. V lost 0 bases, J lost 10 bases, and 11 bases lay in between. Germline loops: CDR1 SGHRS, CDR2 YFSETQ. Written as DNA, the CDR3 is TGCGCCAGCAGCTTGGGGCAGAGACAATCACCCCTCCACTTT. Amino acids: CASSLGQRQSPLHF. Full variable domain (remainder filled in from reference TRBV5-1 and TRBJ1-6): KAGVTQTPRYLIKTRGQQVTLSCSPISGHRSVSWYQQTPGQGLQFLFEYFSETQRNKGNFPGRFSGRQFSNSRSEMNVSTLELGDSALYLCASSLGQRQSPLHFGNGTRLTVT.

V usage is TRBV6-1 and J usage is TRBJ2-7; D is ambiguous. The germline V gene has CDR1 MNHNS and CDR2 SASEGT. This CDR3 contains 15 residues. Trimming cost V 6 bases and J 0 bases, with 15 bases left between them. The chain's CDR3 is CASRTLGSYSYEQYF. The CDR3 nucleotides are TGTGCCAGCAGAACCCTCGGGTCCTACTCCTACGAGCAGTACTTC.

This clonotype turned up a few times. The CDR3 protein is CASLKQALPNYGYTF. The CDR3 nucleotides read TGTGCCAGCTTAAAACAGGCCCTCCCAAACTATGGCTACACCTTC. The chain uses TRBV6-2 or TRBV6-3 and TRBJ1-2, with D maybe TRBD1 (5 bases). This CDR3 contains 15 residues. CDR1 is MNHEY, CDR2 SVGEGT, per germline. Between the trimmed V and J ends, which lost 8 bases and 2 bases, there was a span of 18 bases.

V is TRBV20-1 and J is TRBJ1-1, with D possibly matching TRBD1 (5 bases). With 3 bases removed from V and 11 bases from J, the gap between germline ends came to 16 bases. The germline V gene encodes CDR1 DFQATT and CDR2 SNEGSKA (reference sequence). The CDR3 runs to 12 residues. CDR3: CSASGGLSVAFF. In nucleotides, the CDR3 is TGCAGTGCTAGTGGGGGGTTATCTGTTGCTTTCTTT.

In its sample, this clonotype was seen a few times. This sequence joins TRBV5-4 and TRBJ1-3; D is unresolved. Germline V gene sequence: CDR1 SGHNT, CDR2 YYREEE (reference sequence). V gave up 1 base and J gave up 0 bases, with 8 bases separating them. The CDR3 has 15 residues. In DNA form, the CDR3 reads TGTGCCAGCAGCTTGACGGCAAGCTCTGGAAACACCATATATTTT. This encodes CASSLTASSGNTIYF.

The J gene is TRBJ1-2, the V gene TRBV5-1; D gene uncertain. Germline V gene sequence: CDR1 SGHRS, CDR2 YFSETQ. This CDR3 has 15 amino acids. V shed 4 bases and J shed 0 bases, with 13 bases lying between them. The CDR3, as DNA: TGCGCCAGCAGCGTGGACGGCCCTCCTAACTATGGCTACACCTTC. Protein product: CASSVDGPPNYGYTF.

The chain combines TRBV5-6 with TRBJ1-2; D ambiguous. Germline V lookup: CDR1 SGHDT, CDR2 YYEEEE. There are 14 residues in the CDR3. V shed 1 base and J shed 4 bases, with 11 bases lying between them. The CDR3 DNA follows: TGTGCCAGCAGCTTGCCGGAAGTGGCCTATGGCTACACCTTC. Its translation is CASSLPEVAYGYTF.

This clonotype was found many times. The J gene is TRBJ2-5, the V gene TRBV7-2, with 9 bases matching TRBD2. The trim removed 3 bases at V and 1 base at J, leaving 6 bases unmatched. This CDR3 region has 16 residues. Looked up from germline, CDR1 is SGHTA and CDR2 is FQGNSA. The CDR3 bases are TGTGCCAGCAGCTTGAGTGGAGCGGGGGGCCAAGAGACCCAGTACTTC. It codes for CASSLSGAGGQETQYF.

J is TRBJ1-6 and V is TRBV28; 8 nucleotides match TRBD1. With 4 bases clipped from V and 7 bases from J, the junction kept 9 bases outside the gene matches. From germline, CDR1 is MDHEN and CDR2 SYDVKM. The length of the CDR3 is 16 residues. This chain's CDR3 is CASSWGRGPRNSPLHF. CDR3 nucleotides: TGTGCCAGCAGTTGGGGCAGGGGGCCGCGAAATTCACCCCTCCACTTT.